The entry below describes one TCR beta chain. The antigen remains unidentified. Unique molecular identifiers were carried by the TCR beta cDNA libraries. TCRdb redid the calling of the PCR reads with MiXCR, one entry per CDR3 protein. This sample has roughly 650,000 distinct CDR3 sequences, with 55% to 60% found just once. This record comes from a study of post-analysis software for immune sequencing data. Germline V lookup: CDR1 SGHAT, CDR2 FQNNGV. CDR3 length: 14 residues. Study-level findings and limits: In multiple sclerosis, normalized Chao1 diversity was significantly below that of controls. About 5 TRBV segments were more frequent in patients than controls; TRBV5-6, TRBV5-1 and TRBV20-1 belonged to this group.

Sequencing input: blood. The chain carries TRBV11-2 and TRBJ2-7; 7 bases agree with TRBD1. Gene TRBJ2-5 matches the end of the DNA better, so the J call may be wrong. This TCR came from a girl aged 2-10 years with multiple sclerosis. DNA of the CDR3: TGTGCCAGCAGCTCAAACAGGGGAGTAGGGACCCAGTACTTC. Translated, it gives CASSSNRGVGTQYF.